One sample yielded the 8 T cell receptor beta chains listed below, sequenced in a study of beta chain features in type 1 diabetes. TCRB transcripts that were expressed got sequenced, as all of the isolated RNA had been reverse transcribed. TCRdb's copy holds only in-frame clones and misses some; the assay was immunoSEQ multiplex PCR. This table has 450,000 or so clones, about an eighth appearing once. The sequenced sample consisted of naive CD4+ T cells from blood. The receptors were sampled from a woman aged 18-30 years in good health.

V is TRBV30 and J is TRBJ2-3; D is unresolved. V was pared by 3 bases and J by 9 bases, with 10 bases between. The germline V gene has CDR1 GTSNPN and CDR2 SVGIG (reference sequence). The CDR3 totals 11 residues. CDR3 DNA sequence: TGTGCCTGGAGCCCCCCAGGCACGCAGTATTTT. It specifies CAWSPPGTQYF.

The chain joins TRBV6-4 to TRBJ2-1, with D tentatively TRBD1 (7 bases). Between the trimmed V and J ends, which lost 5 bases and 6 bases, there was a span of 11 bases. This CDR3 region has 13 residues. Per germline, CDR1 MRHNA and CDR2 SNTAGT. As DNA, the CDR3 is TGTGCCAGCAGTCCCCAGGGGGGCAATGAGCAGTTCTTC. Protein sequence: CASSPQGGNEQFF.

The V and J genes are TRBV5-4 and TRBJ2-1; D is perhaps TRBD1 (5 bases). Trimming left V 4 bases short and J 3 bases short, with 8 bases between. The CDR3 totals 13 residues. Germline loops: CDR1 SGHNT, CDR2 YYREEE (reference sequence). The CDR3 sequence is CASSQDSYNEQFF. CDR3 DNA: TGTGCCAGCAGCCAAGACAGCTACAATGAGCAGTTCTTC. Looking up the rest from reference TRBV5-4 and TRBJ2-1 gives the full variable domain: ETGVTQSPTHLIKTRGQQVTLRCSSQSGHNTVSWYQQALGQGPQFIFQYYREEENGRGNFPPRFSGLQFPNYSSELNVNALELDDSALYLCASSQDSYNEQFFGPGTRLTVL.

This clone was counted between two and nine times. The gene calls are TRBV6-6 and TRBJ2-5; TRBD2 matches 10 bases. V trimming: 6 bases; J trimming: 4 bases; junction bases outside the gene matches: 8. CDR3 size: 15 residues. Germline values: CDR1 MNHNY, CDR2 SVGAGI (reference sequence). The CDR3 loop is CASRSSGSMGETQYF. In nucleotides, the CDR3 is TGTGCCAGCAGATCTAGCGGGAGTATGGGAGAGACCCAGTACTTC.

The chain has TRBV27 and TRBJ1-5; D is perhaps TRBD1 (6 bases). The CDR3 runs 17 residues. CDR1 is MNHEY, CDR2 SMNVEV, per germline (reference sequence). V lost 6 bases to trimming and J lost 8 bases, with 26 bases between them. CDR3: CASSPFTGGDLIKPQHF. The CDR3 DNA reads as TGTGCCAGCAGCCCTTTCACGGGGGGCGATCTAATCAAGCCCCAGCATTTT.

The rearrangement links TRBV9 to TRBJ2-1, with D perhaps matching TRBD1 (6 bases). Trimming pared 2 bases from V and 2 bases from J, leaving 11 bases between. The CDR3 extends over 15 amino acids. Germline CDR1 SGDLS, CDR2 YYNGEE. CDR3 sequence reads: CASSVTGLAYNEQFF. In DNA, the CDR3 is TGTGCCAGCAGCGTCACAGGGCTTGCCTACAATGAGCAGTTCTTC.

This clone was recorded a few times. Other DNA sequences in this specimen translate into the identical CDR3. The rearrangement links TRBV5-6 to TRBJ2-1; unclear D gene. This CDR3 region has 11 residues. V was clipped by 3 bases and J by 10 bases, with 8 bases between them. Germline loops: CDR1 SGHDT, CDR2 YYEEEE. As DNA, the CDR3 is TGTGCCAGCAGCTCTACGCGGGAGCAGTTCTTC. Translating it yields CASSSTREQFF. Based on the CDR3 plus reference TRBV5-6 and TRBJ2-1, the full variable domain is DAGVTQSPTHLIKTRGQQVTLRCSPKSGHDTVSWYQQALGQGPQFIFQYYEEEERQRGNFPDRFSGHQFPNYSSELNVNALLLGDSALYLCASSSTREQFFGPGTRLTVL.

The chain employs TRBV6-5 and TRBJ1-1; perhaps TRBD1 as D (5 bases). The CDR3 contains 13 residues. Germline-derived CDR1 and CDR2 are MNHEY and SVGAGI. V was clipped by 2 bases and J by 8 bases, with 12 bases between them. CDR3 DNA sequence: TGTGCCAGCAGTTACCGTCAGGGAACGGAAGCTTTCTTT. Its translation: CASSYRQGTEAFF.